This is a list of T cell receptor beta chains from one sample in a study of beta chain features in type 1 diabetes. Here immunoSEQ multiplex PCR was the method, and the copy in TCRdb shows in-frame clones only, minus some. Here the sample spans about 28,000 clones, less than 75% being singletons. Specimen: Tregs from blood. Receptors originate from a woman in her 30s with type 1 diabetes. Both conserved end residues are part of each CDR3.

TRBJ2-1	TRBV28	CASSTTTGFDEQFF
TRBJ2-1	TRBV15	CATSRSSGAYNEQFF
TRBJ2-6	TRBV30	CAWSYGGALGANVLTF
TRBJ1-5	TRBV6-5	CASSYGPGGNQPQHF
TRBJ2-7	TRBV10-3	CASRGAADEQYF
TRBJ2-3	TRBV25-1	CASSELAASTDTQYF
TRBJ1-1	TRBV19	CASSVQGSRAEAFF
TRBJ1-5	TRBV19	CASSWGHSINQPQHF
TRBJ2-1	TRBV10-3	CATRQGTAYNEQFF
TRBJ2-4	TRBV5-1	CASSDSQNIQYF
TRBJ2-3	TRBV6-6	CASSYGLSGRADTQYF